The clone carrying this T cell receptor beta chain was observed at least ten times. The data were taken from a study of prognosis after radiotherapy for stage I lung cancer. On the study more broadly: Therapy that ran concurrently with stereotactic body radiotherapy was given to no patient.

Amplification of TCR beta CDR3 from genomic DNA used two-round multiplex PCR. Primers targeting each individual TRBV and TRBJ gene were applied in first-round PCR. A single record per CDR3 protein comes from TCRdb applying MiXCR to the multiplex PCR reads. Altogether about 14,000 distinct CDR3 sequences are present, over 25% being singletons, with the ten largest covering around a quarter. Germline values: CDR1 KGHSH, CDR2 LQKENI. CDR3 size: 14 residues. V dropped 3 bases and J dropped 4 bases, with 12 bases sitting between them. The authors drew roughly 6.5 milliliters of peripheral blood at each of two time points.

The source was PBMCs, collected before or after stereotactic body radiation therapy (not recorded which). This clonotype was obtained from a donor of 50 years or more with non-small cell lung cancer. The V gene is TRBV18, the J gene TRBJ2-5; no definite D call. CDR3 loop: CASSPGAGRETQYF. CDR3 coding DNA: TGTGCCAGCTCACCGGGCGCAGGTCGAGAGACCCAGTACTTC.